A single sample gave rise to the 18 T cell receptor beta chains below, sequenced in a study of blood T cell repertoires in COVID-19. Sequenced by immunoSEQ multiplex PCR; TCRdb stores in-frame clones only, minus some. The sample holds 100,000 to 150,000 clones; approximately 81% are singletons and the top ten take around 5.2%. Material for sequencing was peripheral blood. The receptors stem from a man between 60 and 75 years old with acute or convalescent COVID-19.

For the CDR3, the DNA is TGCGCCAGCAGCCGCGTTAGAACAACTAATGAAAAACTGTTTTTT. Amino acids: CASSRVRTTNEKLFF. The chain is built from TRBV4-1 and TRBJ1-4; D remains ambiguous. Germline V gives CDR1 MGHRA, CDR2 YSYEKL. V was cut by 4 bases and J by 0 bases, with 9 bases left in between. The CDR3 has 15 residues.

V usage is TRBV6-5 and J usage is TRBJ1-5; 8 bases map to TRBD1. The V gene end was trimmed by 6 bases and the J gene end by 1 base; junction bases not matched to a gene: 5. The CDR3 spans 15 residues. The germline CDR1 and CDR2 sequences are MNHEY and SVGAGI. This chain's CDR3 is CASRPQGASNQPQHF. In DNA, the CDR3 is TGTGCCAGCAGGCCCCAGGGGGCAAGCAATCAGCCCCAGCATTTT.

CDR3 region: CASTREGPYEQYF. In DNA form, the CDR3 reads TGTGCCAGCACCCGCGAGGGCCCCTACGAGCAGTACTTC. The chain recombines TRBV6-6 with TRBJ2-7, with D maybe TRBD2 (5 bases). Germline lookup yields CDR1 MNHNY and CDR2 SVGAGI (reference sequence). The CDR3 is 13 residues long. With 7 bases removed from V and 2 bases from J, the gap between germline ends came to 12 bases.

The genes are TRBV6-6 and TRBJ2-2, with 8 bases that match TRBD2. Germline trimming cut 2 bases from V and 6 bases from J; bases unmatched to any gene: 8. The CDR3 has 16 amino acids. CDR1 MNHNY and CDR2 SVGAGI come from the germline V gene (reference sequence). The CDR3 here is CASSYKGLGGAGELFF. CDR3 DNA: TGTGCCAGCAGTTACAAGGGACTAGGAGGGGCCGGGGAGCTGTTTTTT.

V gene TRBV5-1 combines with J gene TRBJ1-2; 7 nucleotides match TRBD1. Germline V lookup: CDR1 SGHRS, CDR2 YFSETQ. This CDR3 is 13 amino acids long. The ends lost 4 bases at V and 2 bases at J; junction bases unmatched: 2. The CDR3 spells CASSTQGNYGYTF. CDR3 DNA sequence: TGCGCCAGCAGCACACAGGGGAACTATGGCTACACCTTC.

J is TRBJ1-1 and V is TRBV9; TRBD1 matches 10 bases. Trimming at V came to 4 bases and at J to 0 bases, leaving 6 bases not matched to a gene. The germline CDR1 and CDR2 sequences are SGDLS and YYNGEE. This CDR3 comprises 16 residues. The CDR3 sequence: CASSKRTGGMNTEAFF. The CDR3 coding sequence is TGTGCCAGCAGCAAGCGGACAGGGGGGATGAACACTGAAGCTTTCTTT.

The chain is built from TRBV28 and TRBJ1-2, with 8 nucleotides matching TRBD1. This CDR3 is built from 14 residues. The V segment lost 6 bases and the J segment 0 bases; nucleotides outside the gene matches: 3. Germline assignment: CDR1 MDHEN and CDR2 SYDVKM. DNA of the CDR3: TGTGCCAGCAGACAGGGGGTCGCTAACTATGGCTACACCTTC. Protein: CASRQGVANYGYTF.

The chain has TRBV5-1 and TRBJ1-1; D not resolved. With 1 base removed from V and 0 bases from J, the gap between germline ends came to 10 bases. The CDR3 covers 15 residues. Looked up from germline, CDR1 is SGHRS and CDR2 is YFSETQ. In DNA form, the CDR3 reads TGCGCCAGCAGCTTGCGGACGGGAATGAACACTGAAGCTTTCTTT. Amino acids: CASSLRTGMNTEAFF.

This clone was picked up a small number of times. The chain employs TRBV5-6 and TRBJ1-2; TRBD1 matches 9 bases. This CDR3 spans 17 amino acids. The ends lost 4 bases at V and 6 bases at J; junction bases unmatched: 16. Looked up from germline, CDR1 is SGHDT and CDR2 is YYEEEE. DNA for the CDR3: TGTGCCAGCAGCATACCCGGGACAGGGTATCAAATTGATGGCTACACCTTC. It codes for CASSIPGTGYQIDGYTF.

This sequence joins TRBV5-1 and TRBJ1-1; no clear D. Per germline, CDR1 SGHRS and CDR2 YFSETQ. V gave up 3 bases and J gave up 2 bases, with 14 bases separating them. The CDR3 is 15 amino acids. The CDR3 is CASSSNGGSNTEAFF. CDR3 coding DNA: TGCGCCAGCAGCTCAAATGGCGGTTCTAACACTGAAGCTTTCTTT. The full variable domain, rest sourced from reference TRBV5-1 and TRBJ1-1, is KAGVTQTPRYLIKTRGQQVTLSCSPISGHRSVSWYQQTPGQGLQFLFEYFSETQRNKGNFPGRFSGRQFSNSRSEMNVSTLELGDSALYLCASSSNGGSNTEAFFGQGTRLTVV.

The chain carries TRBV12-1 and TRBJ2-1; whether TRBD2, the table's D call, matches the DNA was not checked. TRBV12-1 is a pseudogene segment. This CDR3 has 17 residues. CDR3 sequence: CASSFRTSGRGYNEQFF. The CDR3 region has the DNA TGTGCCAGCAGCTTCCGGACTAGCGGGAGGGGTTACAATGAGCAGTTCTTC.

This clone turned up a few times. V and J are TRBV5-1 and TRBJ1-1, with 8 bases aligning to TRBD1. Germline trimming cut 0 bases from V and 4 bases from J; bases unmatched to any gene: 8. CDR1 and CDR2 from the germline V gene are SGHRS and YFSETQ. The CDR3 totals 16 residues. The CDR3 coding sequence is TGCGCCAGCAGCTTGGCCTCAGGGGGCGAGGGCACTGAAGCTTTCTTT. The encoded protein is CASSLASGGEGTEAFF.

The chain joins TRBV5-1 to TRBJ1-2, with TRBD1 identical over 9 bases. Trimming took 1 base from V and 6 from J; bases not matched to a gene: 4. CDR3 length equals 14 residues. Looked up from germline, CDR1 is SGHRS and CDR2 is YFSETQ. This chain's CDR3 is CASSLRDREDGYTF. The CDR3 bases are TGCGCCAGCAGCTTGAGGGACAGGGAGGATGGCTACACCTTC.

This chain uses TRBV25-1 with TRBJ1-1; D might be TRBD1 (6 bases). The CDR3 length is 12 residues. V lost 6 bases and J 5 bases, leaving 10 bases between the germline ends. Per germline, CDR1 MGHDK and CDR2 SYGVNS. The CDR3 DNA sequence: TGTGCCAGCAGGGGGGGGCGAACTGAAGCTTTCTTT. It translates to CASRGGRTEAFF.

The chain recombines TRBV7-9 with TRBJ1-2; TRBD1 is a possible D gene (5 bases). This CDR3 comprises 16 residues. The germline V and J ends were trimmed by 0 bases and 3 bases, with 14 bases remaining between them. Germline CDR1 and CDR2: SEHNR and FQNEAQ (reference sequence). The chain's CDR3 is CASSLAGQGNDYGYTF. The CDR3 DNA sequence: TGTGCCAGCAGCTTAGCGGGTCAGGGAAACGACTATGGCTACACCTTC.

This chain links TRBV10-2 with TRBJ2-3; possible D gene TRBD2, 6 bases. Trimming stripped 0 bases from V and 1 base from J, with 11 bases between. CDR3 length: 16 residues. CDR1 and CDR2 from the germline V gene are WSHSY and SAAADI. As DNA, the CDR3 is TGCGCCAGCAGTGAGTCGTTACTAGCCCGCACAGATACGCAGTATTTT. It translates to CASSESLLARTDTQYF.

The gene calls are TRBV30 and TRBJ1-1; D perhaps matches TRBD1 (6 bases). V gave up 2 bases and J gave up 4 bases, with 11 bases separating them. In germline, CDR1 is GTSNPN, CDR2 SVGIG (reference sequence). The CDR3 runs 13 residues. In nucleotides, the CDR3 is TGTGCCTGGAGTCGGGGGGCAGGCACTGAAGCTTTCTTT. Residues: CAWSRGAGTEAFF.

V gene TRBV7-9 combines with J gene TRBJ1-1; possible D gene TRBD1, 5 bases. V was pared by 2 bases and J by 3 bases, with 10 bases between. The V gene's germline CDR1 is SEHNR and CDR2 FQNEAQ (reference sequence). The CDR3 has 14 residues. As DNA, the CDR3 is TGTGCCAGCAGCTTAAGTACAGGTTACACTGAAGCTTTCTTT. Translated: CASSLSTGYTEAFF.